These T cell receptor beta chains were read from a single sample in a study of shared clonotypes between healthy human individuals. The protocol was immunoSEQ multiplex PCR, while the TCRdb copy is restricted to in-frame clones and leaves out a portion. The sample has millions of clones; approximately 92% are singletons. Sample: naive CD4+ T cells sorted from blood. The receptors shown here come from a man younger than 30 in good health. Both conserved end residues are part of each CDR3. The D gene is left open where the match is weak. Size values are once, few and many counts, or a class for expanded clones, and some rows have none.

NA	TRBV5-8	TRBJ2-1	NA	CASSGSNYNEQFF	TGTGCCAGCAGCGGTAGCAACTACAATGAGCAGTTCTTC
NA	TRBV7-6	TRBJ2-5	TRBD2	CASSLRPAGEQYF	TGTGCCAGCAGCCTTCGGCCGGCGGGGGAGCAGTACTTC
NA	TRBV7-7	TRBJ2-2	TRBD1	CASSPTGGTGELFF	TGTGCTAGCAGCCCGACAGGGGGGACCGGGGAGCTGTTTTTT
NA	TRBV19	TRBJ2-1	NA	CASSHQGGPEQFF	TGTGCCAGTAGCCACCAAGGCGGACCAGAGCAGTTCTTC
NA	TRBV29-1	TRBJ1-5	NA	CSAKSPNQPQHF	TGCAGCGCCAAATCCCCTAATCAGCCCCAGCATTTT
NA	TRBV7-2	TRBJ1-6	TRBD1	CASSLKPPGTVFNSPLHF	TGTGCCAGCAGCTTAAAACCCCCCGGGACAGTGTTTAATTCACCCCTCCACTTT
once	TRBV18	TRBJ2-2	NA	CASYGTIASGELFF	TGTGCCAGCTACGGGACCATCGCATCCGGGGAGCTGTTTTTT
NA	TRBV28	TRBJ2-5	NA	CASSLRRGRGETQYF	TGTGCCAGCAGTTTGAGGAGGGGCCGTGGGGAGACCCAGTACTTC
NA	TRBV11-2	TRBJ2-5	TRBD2	CASSLGRTSGLQETQYF	TGTGCCAGCAGCTTAGGGCGGACTAGCGGGTTACAAGAGACCCAGTACTTC
NA	TRBV19	TRBJ2-1	TRBD2	CASSSPSGGYNEQFF	TGTGCCAGTAGTAGTCCTAGCGGGGGGTACAATGAGCAGTTCTTC
NA	TRBV15	TRBJ1-5	NA	CATSPPDRPNQPQHF	TGTGCCACCAGCCCACCCGACAGGCCCAATCAGCCCCAGCATTTT
NA	TRBV18	TRBJ2-1	NA	CASSLNLDPESNEQFF	TGTGCCAGCTCACTAAATCTGGACCCAGAAAGCAATGAGCAGTTCTTC
NA	TRBV25-1	TRBJ1-4	TRBD1	CASSPRGQGEEKLFF	TGTGCCAGCAGTCCCAGAGGACAGGGAGAGGAGAAACTGTTTTTT
NA	TRBV18	TRBJ2-1	TRBD2	CASSPLGLAGGPTIEQFF	TGTGCCAGCTCACCACTGGGACTAGCGGGAGGTCCGACAATAGAGCAGTTCTTC
NA	TRBV29-1	TRBJ2-3	TRBD2	CSVGEAGGPADTQYF	TGCAGCGTTGGGGAAGCGGGAGGGCCCGCAGATACGCAGTATTTT
NA	TRBV9	TRBJ2-1	TRBD2	CASSSPGTSVINEQFF	TGTGCCAGCAGCTCCCCCGGGACTAGCGTAATTAATGAGCAGTTCTTC
NA	TRBV5-4	TRBJ1-2	NA	CASSLEGRNYGYTF	TGTGCCAGCAGCTTGGAGGGCAGAAACTATGGCTACACCTTC
NA	TRBV30	TRBJ2-7	TRBD1	CALGQTSYEQYF	TGTGCCTTGGGACAGACCTCCTACGAGCAGTACTTC
NA	TRBV5-6	TRBJ1-2	NA	CASSDSALGYTF	TGTGCCAGCAGTGACAGTGCCCTTGGCTACACCTTC
once	TRBV6-5	TRBJ2-6	NA	CASYAVSGANVLTF	TGTGCCAGCTACGCGGTCTCTGGGGCCAACGTCCTGACTTTC
NA	TRBV5-1	TRBJ2-5	TRBD2	CASSLASGPLGGETQYF	TGCGCCAGCAGCTTGGCTAGCGGCCCTCTGGGGGGAGAGACCCAGTACTTC
NA	TRBV5-1	TRBJ1-4	NA	CASSPAGGPPNEKLFF	TGCGCCAGCAGCCCAGCGGGGGGCCCCCCTAATGAAAAACTGTTTTTT
NA	TRBV7-6	TRBJ2-1	NA	CASSRDSSTTEQFF	TGTGCCAGCAGCCGCGACTCCTCGACCACGGAGCAGTTCTTC
NA	TRBV6-1	TRBJ2-7	NA	CASSERAGNSYEQYF	TGTGCCAGCAGTGAAAGGGCAGGGAATTCCTACGAGCAGTACTTC
once	TRBV2	TRBJ1-2	TRBD1	CASSRTGVGYTF	TGTGCCAGCAGCCGGACAGGGGTTGGCTACACCTTC
NA	TRBV5-1	TRBJ2-7	TRBD2	CASSPGTSGHEQYF	TGCGCCAGCAGCCCTGGGACTAGCGGGCACGAGCAGTACTTC
NA	TRBV19	TRBJ1-1	NA	CASSVSQFPKTEAFF	TGTGCCAGTAGTGTCTCCCAGTTTCCAAAGACTGAAGCTTTCTTT
NA	TRBV4-1	TRBJ2-7	TRBD2	CASSRLAGGSSYEQYF	TGCGCCAGCAGCCGACTAGCGGGGGGAAGCTCCTACGAGCAGTACTTC
NA	TRBV7-7	TRBJ2-2	NA	CASSTARGDTGELFF	TGTGCTAGCAGTACCGCCAGGGGTGACACCGGGGAGCTGTTTTTT
NA	TRBV9	TRBJ2-3	NA	CASSPQLAGVADTQYF	TGTGCCAGCAGCCCTCAACTGGCAGGGGTGGCAGATACGCAGTATTTT
NA	TRBV19	TRBJ2-2	TRBD1	CASSIARGLNTGELFF	TGTGCCAGTAGTATAGCGAGGGGGCTAAACACCGGGGAGCTGTTTTTT
once	TRBV14	TRBJ1-4	NA	CASSPTRKGEKLFF	TGTGCCAGCAGCCCAACACGGAAAGGTGAAAAACTGTTTTTT
once	TRBV7-9	TRBJ2-5	TRBD2	CASSSTLAGGSQETQYF	TGTGCCAGCAGCTCAACACTAGCGGGGGGTTCTCAAGAGACCCAGTACTTC
NA	TRBV4-3	TRBJ1-2	NA	CASSRTGGVNYGYTF	TGCGCCAGCAGCCGAACCGGGGGGGTAAACTATGGCTACACCTTC
NA	TRBV18	TRBJ1-5	NA	CASSPSGGTVGSGNPQHF	TGTGCCAGCTCACCTTCCGGGGGTACAGTAGGATCGGGGAATCCCCAGCATTTT
NA	TRBV4-2	TRBJ2-3	TRBD2	CASSRKVGGGETDTQYF	TGTGCCAGCAGCCGCAAGGTGGGCGGGGGGGAAACAGATACGCAGTATTTT
NA	TRBV10-3	TRBJ2-7	NA	CAIRTDTSYEQYF	TGTGCCATCAGGACAGATACCTCCTACGAGCAGTACTTC
NA	TRBV5-4	TRBJ2-3	NA	CASSDGQTDTQYF	TGTGCCAGCAGCGACGGACAGACAGATACGCAGTATTTT
few	TRBV27	TRBJ1-6	NA	CASSPLPRTPLHF	TGTGCCAGCAGTCCCCTCCCGCGGACACCCCTCCACTTT
NA	TRBV6-1	TRBJ2-1	NA	CASIPRRQSSEQFF	TGTGCCAGCATCCCCCGGCGACAGTCGAGTGAGCAGTTCTTC
NA	TRBV9	TRBJ2-5	TRBD1	CASSGSDREFETQYF	TGTGCCAGCAGCGGCTCGGACAGGGAATTCGAGACCCAGTACTTC
NA	TRBV7-2	TRBJ2-7	NA	CASTRVGAGTYEQYF	TGTGCCAGCACTCGGGTGGGGGCAGGAACCTACGAGCAGTACTTC
NA	TRBV9	TRBJ1-1	NA	CASSKRGLNTEAFF	TGTGCCAGCAGCAAACGGGGGCTGAACACTGAAGCTTTCTTT
NA	TRBV7-9	TRBJ1-2	TRBD1	CTSSPAGGPDYGYTF	TGTACCAGCAGCCCAGCAGGGGGTCCAGACTATGGCTACACCTTC
NA	TRBV7-6	TRBJ2-3	NA	CASSLETGSTSGTQYF	TGTGCCAGCAGCTTAGAGACCGGGTCTACCTCCGGTACGCAGTATTTT
once	TRBV7-3	TRBJ2-3	TRBD1	CASSPRTGGLTDTQYF	TGTGCCAGCAGCCCCAGGACAGGGGGCCTCACAGATACGCAGTATTTT
NA	TRBV29-1	TRBJ2-3	TRBD1	CSATRDRGTDTQYF	TGCAGCGCAACCCGGGACAGGGGCACAGATACGCAGTATTTT
NA	TRBV5-1	TRBJ2-2	NA	CASSWAGPNTGELFF	TGCGCCAGCAGCTGGGCAGGGCCCAACACCGGGGAGCTGTTTTTT
NA	TRBV7-6	TRBJ2-7	TRBD2	CASSPGTSSYEQYF	TGTGCCAGCAGCCCAGGGACTAGCTCCTACGAGCAGTACTTC
NA	TRBV9	TRBJ1-6	TRBD1	CASSPRTGNNSPLHF	TGTGCCAGCAGCCCTCGGACAGGGAATAATTCACCCCTCCACTTT
NA	TRBV10-2	TRBJ2-5	NA	CASSEQAMVRSQYF	TGCGCCAGCAGTGAGCAGGCGATGGTGAGGTCCCAGTACTTC
NA	TRBV6-9	TRBJ1-1	TRBD1	CASIRPPGQEWSSDTEAFF	TGTGCCAGCATTCGCCCCCCCGGACAGGAGTGGAGCTCGGACACTGAAGCTTTCTTT
NA	TRBV19	TRBJ1-1	NA	CASSIGSGVFF	TGTGCCAGTAGTATAGGATCAGGGGTATTCTTT
once	TRBV2	TRBJ2-3	NA	CASSGTGRDTDTQYF	TGTGCCAGCAGTGGAACAGGAAGAGACACAGATACGCAGTATTTT
NA	TRBV7-2	TRBJ1-5	NA	CASSLDTSNQPQHF	TGTGCCAGCAGCCTAGATACGAGCAATCAGCCCCAGCATTTT
once	TRBV6-6	TRBJ1-3	NA	CASSLQDSGNTIYF	TGTGCCAGCAGTTTACAGGACTCTGGAAACACCATATATTTT
NA	TRBV7-8	TRBJ2-3	TRBD2	CASSFGGRASGTDTQYF	TGTGCCAGCAGCTTTGGGGGGAGGGCCTCGGGCACAGATACGCAGTATTTT
NA	TRBV4-1	TRBJ1-1	TRBD1	CASSQVGQGVRNTEAFF	TGCGCCAGCAGCCAAGTTGGCCAGGGGGTTAGAAACACTGAAGCTTTCTTT
once	TRBV12-1	TRBJ2-6	NA	CASTPVGIVSGANVLTF	TGTGCCAGCACCCCGGTAGGGATTGTCTCTGGGGCCAACGTCCTGACTTTC
once	TRBV7-2	TRBJ2-3	TRBD2	CASRPAGGRTDTQYF	TGTGCCAGCAGGCCAGCGGGAGGGCGGACTGATACGCAGTATTTT